What follows are 30 T cell receptor beta chains derived from one specimen sequenced in a study of T cells in Graves' hyperthyroidism and ophthalmopathy. RNA transcripts gave rise to amplified TCR beta CDR3 regions. A set of HTBI primers served as the primers for a first-round RT-PCR of the TCR CDR3. Each CDR3 protein gets one entry after TCRdb re-called the multiplex PCR reads with MiXCR. The sample yields about 500,000 distinct CDR3 sequences, roughly 45% seen once. The sample comprised peripheral blood or thyroid tissue (not recorded which). The source is an adult woman with Graves' disease, either hyperthyroidism or ophthalmopathy (not recorded which).

This chain uses TRBV10-3 with TRBJ1-5, with 7 bases matching TRBD1. The CDR3 has 14 residues. In germline, CDR1 is ENHRY, CDR2 SYGVKD. Trimming at V came to 6 bases and at J to 1 base, leaving 3 bases not matched to a gene. The CDR3: CAISPTGSNQPQHF. The CDR3 region has the DNA TGTGCCATCAGCCCGACAGGGAGCAATCAGCCCCAGCATTTT.

The chain couples TRBV29-1 to TRBJ1-2, with 10 bases fitting TRBD1. This CDR3 contains 14 residues. From germline, CDR1 is SQVTM and CDR2 ANQGSEA. Trimming at V came to 6 bases and at J to 4 bases, leaving 8 bases not matched to a gene. The CDR3 nucleotides are TGCAGCGTCTCTCTACGGACAGGGGGCTATGGCTACACCTTC. This translates into CSVSLRTGGYGYTF.

The genes are TRBV7-3 and TRBJ1-1; D is possibly TRBD1 (5 bases). Germline V gives CDR1 SGHTA, CDR2 FQGTGA. Trimming stripped 5 bases from V and 4 bases from J, with 23 bases between. The CDR3 is 17 amino acids. CDR3 bases: TGTGCCAGCAGCGGTCTGTTGGGGACCACCTCGGGCACTGAAGCTTTCTTT. It specifies CASSGLLGTTSGTEAFF.

This clonotype was counted ten times or more. V and J are TRBV9 and TRBJ1-3; D is ambiguous. The CDR3 spans 14 residues. Looked up from germline, CDR1 is SGDLS and CDR2 is YYNGEE. The V and J ends lost 0 bases and 10 bases respectively, with 14 bases between them. CDR3 amino acids: CASSVATNNRTIYF. The CDR3 DNA reads as TGTGCCAGCAGCGTAGCTACTAACAATCGGACCATATATTTT.

This clonotype was seen ten or more times. V and J are TRBV6-5 and TRBJ1-1, with 9 bases aligning to TRBD1. Germline loops: CDR1 MNHEY, CDR2 SVGAGI. V dropped 2 bases and J dropped 4; count of bases not matched to a gene: 5. The CDR3 extends over 15 amino acids. The CDR3 nucleotides read TGTGCCAGCAGTTACCTGACAGGGGGTTTCACTGAAGCTTTCTTT. Protein sequence: CASSYLTGGFTEAFF.

To note about this clonotype: Just one base apart from a much larger clone, this may be a read error. J is TRBJ2-2 and V is TRBV7-2, with D unresolved. V was shortened by 2 bases and J by 6 bases, with 7 bases between the two germline ends. The CDR3 sequence is 13 residues long. Germline V gene data show CDR1 as SGHTA and CDR2 as FQGNSA. CDR3 nucleotides: TGTGCCAGCAGCTTAACAAGGGCCGGGGAGCTGTTTTTT. Protein product: CASSLTRAGELFF.

The sample holds many counts of this clonotype. This chain connects TRBV20-1 to TRBJ2-7; 13 nucleotides match TRBD2. CDR1 is DFQATT, CDR2 SNEGSKA, per germline (reference sequence). J lost 7 bases, V lost 6 bases, and 12 bases had no gene match. The CDR3 is 15 amino acids. The CDR3 region is CSATLGTSGTGEQYF. The CDR3 DNA reads as TGCAGTGCAACCCTCGGGACTAGCGGGACGGGTGAGCAGTACTTC.

This clonotype was observed many times. V is TRBV5-8 and J is TRBJ1-2; 7 nucleotides align to TRBD1. The ends lost 2 bases at V and 6 bases at J; junction bases unmatched: 16. CDR1 and CDR2 from the germline V gene are SGHTS and YDEGEE. This CDR3 contains 17 residues. The CDR3 sequence is CASSFLEGQRSGNGYTF. CDR3 nucleotide sequence: TGTGCCAGCAGCTTTCTCGAGGGACAGCGAAGCGGAAATGGCTACACCTTC.

This clonotype came up a few times. The chain uses TRBV5-1 and TRBJ1-2, with D tentatively TRBD1 (5 bases). Trimming shortened V by 4 bases and J by 1 base, and 11 bases separated the two germline ends. Per the germline V gene, CDR1 is SGHRS and CDR2 is YFSETQ. The CDR3 spans 14 residues. The CDR3 sequence is CASSPTTDNYGYTF. CDR3 DNA: TGCGCCAGCAGCCCAACGACAGATAACTATGGCTACACCTTC.

This sequence joins TRBV19 and TRBJ2-1; D perhaps matches TRBD1 (7 bases). V was cut by 5 bases and J by 9 bases, with 23 bases left in between. CDR1 is LNHDA, CDR2 SQIVND, per germline (reference sequence). The CDR3 runs to 16 residues. This chain's CDR3 is CASSGPTGRRFGEQFF. For the CDR3, the DNA is TGTGCCAGTAGTGGACCGACAGGGAGGAGATTTGGTGAGCAGTTCTTC.

The chain recombines TRBV10-3 with TRBJ2-7, with 10 bases fitting TRBD1. CDR3 length: 14 amino acids. V lost 6 bases, J lost 3 bases, and 5 bases stayed unmatched. CDR1 and CDR2 (germline): ENHRY, SYGVKD. Here the CDR3 reads CAIRTGGTRYEQYF. In DNA, the CDR3 is TGTGCCATCAGGACAGGGGGCACACGCTACGAGCAGTACTTC.

Many counts were recorded for this clonotype. The genes are TRBV2 and TRBJ1-5; TRBD1 agrees at 7 bases. The germline CDR1 and CDR2 sequences are SNHLY and FYNNEI. The CDR3 spans 14 residues. Trimming at V came to 4 bases and at J to 7 bases, leaving 7 bases not matched to a gene. CDR3 in amino acids: CASSGGRGSQPQHF. The CDR3 bases are TGTGCCAGCAGTGGAGGCAGGGGGAGCCAGCCCCAGCATTTT. The full variable domain, rest sourced from reference TRBV2 and TRBJ1-5, is EPEVTQTPSHQVTQMGQEVILRCVPISNHLYFYWYRQILGQKVEFLVSFYNNEISEKSEIFDDQFSVERPDGSNFTLKIRSTKLEDSAMYFCASSGGRGSQPQHFGDGTRLSIL.

The chain employs TRBV19 and TRBJ2-7, with 7 positions matching TRBD1. V lost 3 bases, J lost 5 bases, and 10 bases stayed unmatched. The CDR3 extends over 15 amino acids. Germline V gene lookup returns CDR1 LNHDA and CDR2 SQIVND (reference sequence). DNA of the CDR3: TGTGCCAGTAGTATCGGGACAGATCTTCTCGACGAGCAGTACTTC. Encoded protein: CASSIGTDLLDEQYF.

The V gene is TRBV7-9, the J gene TRBJ2-7; 8 nucleotides align to TRBD1. Looked up from germline, CDR1 is SEHNR and CDR2 is FQNEAQ (reference sequence). J gave up 0 bases and V 6 bases, and 10 bases lay outside the gene matches. The CDR3 is 16 residues long. DNA for the CDR3: TGTGCCAGCAGTTTACAGGGGGGTTACCTCTCCTACGAGCAGTACTTC. Amino acid sequence: CASSLQGGYLSYEQYF.

V usage is TRBV28 and J usage is TRBJ1-5, with a weak D call TRBD1 (5 bases). V lost 3 bases, J lost 7 bases, and 13 bases lay in between. Germline loops: CDR1 MDHEN, CDR2 SYDVKM. CDR3 size: 14 residues. The CDR3 protein is CASSFQGEGQPQHF. In DNA form, the CDR3 reads TGTGCCAGCAGTTTTCAGGGAGAGGGACAGCCCCAGCATTTT.

The V gene is TRBV7-9, the J gene TRBJ2-7, with TRBD1 as a possible D gene (6 bases). Germline V CDR1 and CDR2: SEHNR, FQNEAQ (reference sequence). V shed 5 bases and J shed 6 bases, with 11 bases lying between them. There are 12 residues in the CDR3. The CDR3 nucleotides read TGTGCCAGCAGCCAAAAACAGGGCGAGCAGTACTTC. Protein product: CASSQKQGEQYF.

About this clonotype itself: This clone may be a read error of a much larger clone one base away. The chain uses TRBV19 and TRBJ1-1, with no clear D. The CDR3 covers 11 residues. Trimming took off 10 bases at V and 11 bases at J, with 17 bases between the two ends. Germline V gene lookup returns CDR1 LNHDA and CDR2 SQIVND (reference sequence). The CDR3 DNA reads as TGTGCCACTACCCATGTAGGTCTCGCTTTCTTT. Translated, it gives CATTHVGLAFF.

This clonotype was seen ten or more times. This chain links TRBV29-1 with TRBJ1-4; tentatively, D is TRBD1 (6 bases). Trimming removed 4 bases at V and 5 bases at J, with 17 bases between. There are 15 residues in the CDR3. CDR1 and CDR2 (germline): SQVTM, ANQGSEA. The CDR3 nucleotides read TGCAGCGTTGGATGGAGGGGGTTTGGGAATGAAAAACTGTTTTTT. Its translation is CSVGWRGFGNEKLFF. The full variable domain, completed using reference TRBV29-1 and TRBJ1-4, is SAVISQKPSRDICQRGTSLTIQCQVDSQVTMMFWYRQQPGQSLTLIATANQGSEATYESGFVIDKFPISRPNLTFSTLTVSNMSPEDSSIYLCSVGWRGFGNEKLFFGSGTQLSVL.

The V call is TRBV7-9, the J call TRBJ1-2, with a weak D call TRBD1 (5 bases). This CDR3 region has 13 residues. The V gene's germline CDR1 is SEHNR and CDR2 FQNEAQ (reference sequence). Deletions cut 6 bases from V and 7 bases from J, with 15 bases between. CDR3 bases: TGTGCCAGCAGTTCGGGACCCCTTCTTGGCTACACCTTC. Amino acids: CASSSGPLLGYTF.

The rearrangement links TRBV19 to TRBJ1-5; D gene ambiguous. Trimming took 3 bases from V and 3 from J, leaving 12 bases between them. Per germline, CDR1 LNHDA and CDR2 SQIVND (reference sequence). The CDR3 spans 15 residues. The DNA for the CDR3 is TGTGCCAGTAGTATTACCCGCAGTGTCAATCAGCCCCAGCATTTT. Residues: CASSITRSVNQPQHF.

This chain joins TRBV5-1 and TRBJ2-7; D is perhaps TRBD1 or TRBD2 (5 bases each). Germline values: CDR1 SGHRS, CDR2 YFSETQ. This CDR3 is 18 amino acids long. Trimming stripped 4 bases from V and 2 bases from J, with 25 bases between. The CDR3 sequence is CASSQDLSRQGVTYEQYF. CDR3 in DNA: TGCGCCAGCAGCCAAGATCTCAGCAGGCAGGGAGTAACCTACGAGCAGTACTTC.

This clonotype was seen ten or more times. The chain uses TRBV20-1 and TRBJ1-2, with 7 bases identical to TRBD1. Trimming cost V 6 bases and J 7 bases; bases outside gene matches: 11. The CDR3 has 13 amino acids. Germline V gene lookup returns CDR1 DFQATT and CDR2 SNEGSKA (reference sequence). The CDR3 protein is CSAPTRGGGGYTF. CDR3 DNA sequence: TGCAGTGCACCGACCAGGGGGGGAGGTGGCTACACCTTC.

This clonotype came up many times. CDR3 DNA sequence: TGTGCCAGCAGTGGGGACGCAGGGTGGTACACTGAAGCTTTCTTT. It specifies CASSGDAGWYTEAFF. The rearrangement uses TRBV12-3 or TRBV12-4 and TRBJ1-1; TRBD1 is a possible D gene (5 bases). Trimming cost V 5 bases and J 3 bases, with 16 bases left between them. The length of the CDR3 is 15 residues.

This clonotype was observed many times. This chain connects TRBV6-5 to TRBJ2-5, with D perhaps matching TRBD1 or TRBD2 (5 bases each). The CDR3 covers 14 residues. V was trimmed by 6 bases and J by 5 bases, leaving 16 bases between them. Germline V gene lookup returns CDR1 MNHEY and CDR2 SVGAGI. The CDR3 DNA reads as TGTGCCAGCAGCCCCGGGGCAGGGACGGAGACCCAGTACTTC. Amino acid sequence: CASSPGAGTETQYF.

This clonotype was detected ten times or more. The J gene is TRBJ2-5, the V gene TRBV24-1; D might be TRBD1 (5 bases). V lost 2 bases and J 5 bases, leaving 11 bases between the germline ends. CDR3 length: 14 residues. Germline V lookup: CDR1 KGHDR, CDR2 SFDVKD. Here the CDR3 reads CATSDWGLGETQYF. In DNA, the CDR3 is TGTGCCACCAGTGATTGGGGCCTGGGTGAGACCCAGTACTTC.

This rearrangement joins TRBV6-5 to TRBJ1-5; D remains ambiguous. Germline CDR1 reads MNHEY; CDR2 reads SVGAGI. With 2 bases removed from V and 4 bases from J, the gap between germline ends came to 6 bases. The CDR3 covers 13 residues. CDR3 DNA sequence: TGTGCCAGCAGTTACCCCCGGAATCAGCCCCAGCATTTT. It specifies CASSYPRNQPQHF.

The V call is TRBV10-3, the J call TRBJ2-7; the D is unclear. V was pared by 3 bases and J by 5 bases, with 5 bases between. This CDR3 has 11 residues. From germline, CDR1 is ENHRY and CDR2 SYGVKD. The CDR3 DNA reads as TGTGCCATCAGTGATCTCCACGAGCAGTACTTC. This gives the protein CAISDLHEQYF.

Of note for this clonotype: A read error is likely, as this CDR3 ends without the conserved phenylalanine or tryptophan. The rearrangement uses TRBV20-1 and TRBJ1-2; tentatively, D is TRBD1 (6 bases). Deletions cut 4 bases from V and 6 bases from J, with 18 bases between. Germline CDR1 and CDR2: DFQATT and SNEGSKA (reference sequence). This CDR3 comprises 14 residues. The CDR3 DNA reads as TGCAGTGCTACACTCTACAGGGTCAGGGATGGCTACACCCTC. Encoded protein: CSATLYRVRDGYTL.

This clonotype has more than one count but fewer than ten. The chain is built from TRBV10-3 and TRBJ2-5, with D possibly being TRBD1 (6 bases). This CDR3 spans 14 amino acids. The germline V and J ends were trimmed by 10 bases and 5 bases, with 20 bases remaining between them. The germline V gene encodes CDR1 ENHRY and CDR2 SYGVKD. DNA of the CDR3: TGTGCCAGCAGCTGGAACAGGGTAGACGAGACCCAGTACTTC. This codes for CASSWNRVDETQYF.

Remarks on this clonotype: The conserved final phenylalanine or tryptophan is absent from the CDR3, which likely points to a read error. The DNA is left out, because the CDR3 cannot be placed on it with certainty; the CDR3 is given as TCRdb lists it. This chain uses TRBV10-3 with TRBJ1-2. From its first to its last residue, the CDR3 has 8 amino acids. The germline V gene encodes CDR1 ENHRY and CDR2 SYGVKD. CDR3 region: CAISESIQ.